These 24 T cell receptor beta chains originate from one sample sequenced in a study of PD-1 blockade in classical Hodgkin lymphoma. Some clones are missing from TCRdb's copy, which holds only in-frame ones; the method was immunoSEQ multiplex PCR. The repertoire consists of about 21,000 clones, with about 68% occurring once and the leading ten covering about 22%. Relapse was seen in all patients after autologous stem cell transplantation, and brentuximab vedotin exposure was variable. The sample here was peripheral blood mononuclear cells (PBMCs), taken at baseline. The receptors here all came from a human donor with classical Hodgkin lymphoma.

This clone has just one count. This chain joins TRBV5-1 and TRBJ2-7; tentatively, D is TRBD1 (6 bases). The CDR3 is 11 amino acids. Trimming cost V 5 bases and J 5 bases, with 8 bases left between them. Germline V gives CDR1 SGHRS, CDR2 YFSETQ. CDR3 residues: CASRGADEQYF. The CDR3 region has the DNA TGCGCCAGCAGGGGGGCAGACGAGCAGTACTTC. The entire variable domain, with the rest obtained from reference TRBV5-1 and TRBJ2-7, is as follows: KAGVTQTPRYLIKTRGQQVTLSCSPISGHRSVSWYQQTPGQGLQFLFEYFSETQRNKGNFPGRFSGRQFSNSRSEMNVSTLELGDSALYLCASRGADEQYFGPGTRLTVT.

The V gene is TRBV4-1, the J gene TRBJ1-1; D ambiguous. CDR3 length: 14 amino acids. V was pared by 4 bases and J by 1 base, with 10 bases between. Per germline, CDR1 MGHRA and CDR2 YSYEKL. In DNA form, the CDR3 reads TGCGCCAGCAGCCCGGGGAGGACGAACACTGAAGCTTTCTTT. It yields the protein CASSPGRTNTEAFF.

Here the CDR3 reads CASKGVEETQYF. The CDR3 DNA reads TGTGCCAGCAAAGGAGTTGAGGAGACCCAGTACTTC. The chain uses TRBV27 and TRBJ2-5; D is unresolved. The CDR3 is 12 residues long. The V end was cut by 7 bases, the J end by 5 bases, with 11 bases between. Per the germline V gene, CDR1 is MNHEY and CDR2 is SMNVEV (reference sequence).

The sample holds a few counts of this clone. This chain joins TRBV29-1 and TRBJ2-7, with 7 bases lining up with TRBD1. CDR1 SQVTM and CDR2 ANQGSEA come from the germline V gene. CDR3 size: 14 residues. With V trimmed by 2 bases and J by 2 bases, 6 bases remained unmatched. This CDR3 is CSVEYRDRPYEQYF. CDR3 nucleotide sequence: TGCAGCGTTGAATACCGGGACAGACCCTACGAGCAGTACTTC.

This clone was detected only once. The chain has TRBV19 and TRBJ1-2; a weak D match, TRBD1 (6 bases). Germline V gene sequence: CDR1 LNHDA, CDR2 SQIVND (reference sequence). V was clipped by 1 base and J by 6 bases, with 15 bases between them. The CDR3 totals 15 residues. As DNA, the CDR3 is TGTGCCAGTAGTATAGGTCCAGGCAGGGGTGATGGCTACACCTTC. The encoded protein is CASSIGPGRGDGYTF.

CDR3 sequence (DNA): TGTGCCAGCAGCTTAGCGGGAGGTAGCACAGATACGCAGTATTTT. The encoded protein is CASSLAGGSTDTQYF. The V and J genes are TRBV7-2 and TRBJ2-3, with D perhaps TRBD2 (6 bases). CDR3 length: 15 amino acids. The germline V gene encodes CDR1 SGHTA and CDR2 FQGNSA. V was cut by 0 bases and J by 0 bases, with 7 bases left in between.

This chain uses TRBV19 with TRBJ2-4, with a tentative D call TRBD2 (6 bases). The CDR3 is 18 amino acids. V was clipped by 5 bases and J by 0 bases, with 20 bases between them. The germline CDR1 and CDR2 sequences are LNHDA and SQIVND (reference sequence). The DNA of the CDR3 is TGTGCCAGTAGTCTGCTCCGGGACTCCGGACTAGCCAAAAACATTCAGTACTTC. Translation gives CASSLLRDSGLAKNIQYF. Full variable domain (outside the CDR3, taken from reference TRBV19 and TRBJ2-4): DGGITQSPKYLFRKEGQNVTLSCEQNLNHDAMYWYRQDPGQGLRLIYYSQIVNDFQKGDIAEGYSVSREKKESFPLTVTSAQKNPTAFYLCASSLLRDSGLAKNIQYFGAGTRLSVL.

This clone was counted only a few times. The DNA for the CDR3 is TGTGCCACCAGCAGAGATATAAGGCAGGGTGAAGGCTACACCTTC. This translates into CATSRDIRQGEGYTF. V is TRBV15 and J is TRBJ1-2, with D perhaps matching TRBD1 (5 bases). Per the germline V gene, CDR1 is LNHNV and CDR2 is YYDKDF (reference sequence). This CDR3 comprises 15 residues. Trimming removed 0 bases at V and 8 bases at J, with 16 bases between.

The chain uses TRBV6-1 and TRBJ2-3, with D possibly matching TRBD2 (5 bases). This CDR3 region has 13 residues. The germline CDR1 and CDR2 sequences are MNHNS and SASEGT. V was trimmed by 8 bases and J by 2 bases, leaving 11 bases between them. The CDR3 region is CASGTRYTDTQYF. Here the CDR3 DNA reads TGTGCCAGCGGCACTAGATACACAGATACGCAGTATTTT.

For this clone: A junction end diverges from the germline sequence, so it may reflect a read error. CDR3 amino acids: CSVEDNGRQTVF. The CDR3 bases are TGCAGCGTTGAAGATAACGGCAGGCAAACGGTCTTC. This chain links TRBV29-1 with TRBJ2-1; D ambiguous. Germline V gene data show CDR1 as SQVTM and CDR2 as ANQGSEA. The CDR3 loop spans 12 amino acids.

The rearrangement joins TRBV9 to TRBJ1-2, with D uncertain. CDR1 and CDR2 (germline): SGDLS, YYNGEE. Trimming stripped 3 bases from V and 1 base from J, with 19 bases between. The CDR3 runs to 17 residues. CDR3 nucleotide sequence: TGTGCCAGCAGCGGTACCCGACGGAACCCCCATAACTATGGCTACACCTTC. Its translation: CASSGTRRNPHNYGYTF.

The gene calls are TRBV11-2 and TRBJ2-5; 10 nucleotides agree with TRBD1. With V trimmed by 4 bases and J by 1 base, 3 bases remained unmatched. From germline, CDR1 is SGHAT and CDR2 FQNNGV. The length of the CDR3 is 15 residues. CDR3 sequence (DNA): TGTGCCAGCAGCTGGGACAGGGGCCCCCAAGAGACCCAGTACTTC. This encodes CASSWDRGPQETQYF.

V gene TRBV9 combines with J gene TRBJ1-5; 7 bases are a match to TRBD1. This CDR3 region has 15 residues. V lost 4 bases to trimming and J lost 4 bases; unmatched junction nucleotides: 8. Germline V gives CDR1 SGDLS, CDR2 YYNGEE. The DNA for the CDR3 is TGTGCCAGCAGCTCTCAGGGACAGCTTAATCAGCCCCAGCATTTT. This gives the protein CASSSQGQLNQPQHF.

This clone has a handful of counts. The chain has TRBV5-6 and TRBJ2-4; D unresolved. Germline V gene lookup returns CDR1 SGHDT and CDR2 YYEEEE. V was cut by 0 bases and J by 4 bases, with 8 bases left in between. The CDR3 spans 14 residues. CDR3 loop: CASSLAGNKNIQYF. The CDR3 nucleotides are TGTGCCAGCAGCTTGGCAGGAAATAAAAACATTCAGTACTTC.

The chain links TRBV4-1 to TRBJ2-1; D is perhaps TRBD2 (5 bases). Germline V gives CDR1 MGHRA, CDR2 YSYEKL. V gave up 2 bases and J gave up 0 bases, with 8 bases separating them. The CDR3 totals 15 residues. CDR3 nucleotides: TGCGCCAGCAGCCAATATGGGAGCTCCTACAATGAGCAGTTCTTC. Translating gives CASSQYGSSYNEQFF.

This clone has just a few counts. The J gene is TRBJ1-2, the V gene TRBV2, with no clear D. The CDR3 has 14 amino acids. Germline values: CDR1 SNHLY, CDR2 FYNNEI. V lost 3 bases and J 4 bases, leaving 12 bases between the germline ends. The CDR3 bases are TGTGCCAGCAGTGAGGACCGAAACCCCTATGGCTACACCTTC. This codes for CASSEDRNPYGYTF.

This clone was seen a few times. The V and J genes are TRBV6-5 and TRBJ2-2; D uncertain. The V gene's germline CDR1 is MNHEY and CDR2 SVGAGI. The V end lost 2 bases, the J end lost 7 bases, and 5 bases lay between the germline ends. The CDR3 covers 12 residues. The CDR3 region has the DNA TGTGCCAGCAGTTACGGGGACGGGGAGCTGTTTTTT. Translation gives CASSYGDGELFF.

The rearrangement links TRBV12-5 to TRBJ2-1; D is unresolved. The germline V gene encodes CDR1 LGHNT and CDR2 FRNRAP. V dropped 8 bases and J dropped 5 bases, with 10 bases sitting between them. The CDR3 has 12 residues. CDR3 sequence: CASRGGDNEQFF. The CDR3 nucleotides are TGTGCTAGTAGAGGTGGGGACAATGAGCAGTTCTTC. Drawing the rest from reference TRBV12-5 and TRBJ2-1, the complete variable domain is DARVTQTPRHKVTEMGQEVTMRCQPILGHNTVFWYRQTMMQGLELLAYFRNRAPLDDSGMPKDRFSAEMPDATLATLKIQPSEPRDSAVYFCASRGGDNEQFFGPGTRLTVL.

Only one count was recorded for this clone. The V call is TRBV27, the J call TRBJ2-7; D call uncertain. This CDR3 spans 14 amino acids. V was clipped by 1 base and J by 1 base, with 8 bases between them. Germline-derived CDR1 and CDR2 are MNHEY and SMNVEV (reference sequence). The DNA for the CDR3 is TGTGCCAGCAGTTTATACGGTAATTCCTACGAGCAGTACTTC. The encoded protein is CASSLYGNSYEQYF.

The rearrangement joins TRBV30 to TRBJ1-2; weak D call: TRBD1 (5 bases). CDR3 length equals 13 residues. Looked up from germline, CDR1 is GTSNPN and CDR2 is SVGIG (reference sequence). Between the trimmed V and J ends, which lost 1 base and 3 bases, there was a span of 9 bases. CDR3 protein: CAWSDGRDYGYTF. In DNA, the CDR3 is TGTGCCTGGAGTGACGGCAGGGACTATGGCTACACCTTC.

V usage is TRBV4-2 and J usage is TRBJ2-7; 7 bases agree with TRBD1. After removal of 3 bases from V and 4 bases from J, the junction contained 3 bases not matched to a gene. This CDR3 is built from 13 residues. Germline lookup yields CDR1 LGHNA and CDR2 YNFKEQ. The CDR3, as DNA: TGTGCCAGCAGCCAGGGGACAGAGTACGAGCAGTACTTC. Translation gives CASSQGTEYEQYF.

This rearrangement joins TRBV10-2 to TRBJ1-3; the D gene is possibly TRBD1 (6 bases). CDR3 length: 15 residues. CDR1 and CDR2 from the germline V gene are WSHSY and SAAADI. Trimming shortened V by 5 bases and J by 2 bases, and 13 bases separated the two germline ends. The CDR3 here is CASSPSGGPGNTIYF. In DNA, the CDR3 is TGCGCCAGCAGTCCTTCGGGGGGCCCTGGAAACACCATATATTTT.

This clone was found a few times. The chain has TRBV10-3 and TRBJ2-5; a weak D match, TRBD1 (6 bases). The ends were cut back, 4 bases at V and 3 bases at J, with 9 bases in the middle. Germline V CDR1 and CDR2: ENHRY, SYGVKD. The CDR3 sequence is 13 residues long. CDR3 residues: CAISGTVKETQYF. As DNA, the CDR3 is TGTGCCATCAGTGGGACAGTTAAAGAGACCCAGTACTTC.

The V gene is TRBV5-6, the J gene TRBJ1-6, with TRBD1 matching 9 bases. Trimming removed 4 bases from V and 9 bases from J; junction bases left unmatched: 14. The CDR3 is 17 amino acids. Germline CDR1 and CDR2: SGHDT and YYEEEE. CDR3 protein: CASSLTGQGLSFSPLHF. CDR3 nucleotides: TGTGCCAGCAGCCTTACGGGACAGGGTTTGTCTTTTTCACCCCTCCACTTT.